Each of the 17 T cell receptor beta chains below was sequenced from the same sample in a study of cytomegalovirus exposure and HLA in healthy donors. 60 Vbeta and 13 Jbeta primers were used in PCR. Data came from immunoSEQ multiplex PCR; TCRdb stores just in-frame clones and leaves some out. The sample comprises roughly 170,000 clones, 80% to 85% of which are singletons, and roughly 2% rests with the top ten. Material for sequencing was PBMCs. These receptor sequences come from a woman in her twenties or thirties in good health and CMV-seronegative.

J is TRBJ1-4 and V is TRBV11-3; the match to TRBD1 covers 9 bases. Germline V gene sequence: CDR1 SGHNT, CDR2 YENEEA. The CDR3 sequence is 14 residues long. V shed 5 bases and J 2 bases; nucleotides not matched to a gene: 0. This chain's CDR3 is CASSGQGTNEKLFF. DNA of the CDR3: TGTGCCAGCAGCGGACAGGGGACTAATGAAAAACTGTTTTTT.

The sample holds a few counts of this clone. The chain couples TRBV5-6 to TRBJ1-5, with 7 bases matching TRBD1. With 1 base clipped from V and 3 bases from J, the junction kept 4 bases outside the gene matches. Germline V CDR1 and CDR2: SGHDT, YYEEEE. The CDR3 spans 15 residues. The DNA for the CDR3 is TGTGCCAGCAGCTTGACTGACAGGGACAATCAGCCCCAGCATTTT. It encodes CASSLTDRDNQPQHF.

The rearrangement uses TRBV28 and TRBJ2-1; 8 bases match TRBD2. The trim removed 5 bases at V and 6 bases at J, leaving 12 bases unmatched. This CDR3 spans 16 amino acids. Germline CDR1 and CDR2: MDHEN and SYDVKM. The CDR3 spells CASSALSGGPFNEQFF. Written as DNA, the CDR3 is TGTGCCAGCAGTGCCCTCTCGGGAGGGCCTTTCAATGAGCAGTTCTTC.

This clone was seen a handful of times. The chain is built from TRBV5-1 and TRBJ2-2, with 7 bases identical to TRBD2. This CDR3 is built from 16 residues. Germline CDR1 is SGHRS and CDR2 is YFSETQ. Unmatched junction bases numbered 4, after V lost 0 bases and J lost 2 bases. The CDR3 DNA follows: TGCGCCAGCAGCTTGGAAGGCGGGAGCAACACCGGGGAGCTGTTTTTT. Amino acid sequence: CASSLEGGSNTGELFF.

In the case of this clone: Sequence at one end of the junction differs from germline and may be a read error. The chain joins TRBV7-9 to TRBJ2-2, with a possible D match to TRBD1 (5 bases). The CDR3 has 15 amino acids. CDR1 and CDR2 (germline): SEHNR, FQNEAQ (reference sequence). The CDR3 sequence is CSSSSQGFGPGELFF. In nucleotides, the CDR3 is TGTTCCAGCAGCTCGCAGGGATTTGGGCCCGGGGAGCTGTTTTTT.

The V gene is TRBV5-1, the J gene TRBJ1-1; D not resolved. The germline V gene encodes CDR1 SGHRS and CDR2 YFSETQ. With 7 bases removed from V and 1 base from J, the gap between germline ends came to 8 bases. The CDR3 extends over 12 amino acids. The CDR3 loop reads CASAFGNTEAFF. The CDR3 DNA sequence: TGCGCCAGCGCATTCGGGAACACTGAAGCTTTCTTT. The variable domain in full, with the rest retrieved from reference TRBV5-1 and TRBJ1-1, is KAGVTQTPRYLIKTRGQQVTLSCSPISGHRSVSWYQQTPGQGLQFLFEYFSETQRNKGNFPGRFSGRQFSNSRSEMNVSTLELGDSALYLCASAFGNTEAFFGQGTRLTVV.

The rearrangement links TRBV9 to TRBJ2-5, with TRBD1 matching over 8 bases. Losses at the gene ends were 4 bases for V and 3 bases for J; bases not matched to a gene: 5. Germline lookup yields CDR1 SGDLS and CDR2 YYNGEE. CDR3 length: 14 residues. The DNA of the CDR3 is TGTGCCAGCAGCCAAGGGGACAGGAAAGAGACCCAGTACTTC. Translation: CASSQGDRKETQYF. Combining the CDR3 with reference TRBV9 and TRBJ2-5 gives the whole variable domain DSGVTQTPKHLITATGQRVTLRCSPRSGDLSVYWYQQSLDQGLQFLIQYYNGEERAKGNILERFSAQQFPDLHSELNLSSLELGDSALYFCASSQGDRKETQYFGPGTRLLVL.

The chain carries TRBV28 and TRBJ2-7; 10 bases align to TRBD1. With V trimmed by 11 bases and J by 1 base, 8 bases remained unmatched. The CDR3 length is 14 residues. CDR1 is MDHEN, CDR2 SYDVKM, per germline. CDR3 in amino acids: CAVTTGGESYEQYF. In DNA, the CDR3 is TGTGCCGTTACGACAGGGGGCGAGTCCTACGAGCAGTACTTC.

The CDR3 sequence is CASRVPRQGSSGELFF. The CDR3, as DNA: TGTGCCAGCAGGGTACCCCGCCAGGGATCTTCCGGGGAGCTGTTTTTT. This chain links TRBV7-9 with TRBJ2-2; possibly TRBD1 for D (5 bases). V was cut by 6 bases and J by 6 bases, with 20 bases left in between. The CDR3 is made up of 16 amino acids. CDR1 and CDR2 from the germline V gene are SEHNR and FQNEAQ (reference sequence).

This clone occurred once. V gene TRBV7-2 combines with J gene TRBJ2-1; 7 bases align to TRBD1. Germline lookup yields CDR1 SGHTA and CDR2 FQGNSA. V gave up 0 bases and J gave up 9 bases; unmatched junction bases: 14. The CDR3 is 17 residues long. CDR3 coding DNA: TGTGCCAGCAGCTTAGCGCCTAGCTGGGACAGCCGGGGTGAGCAGTTCTTC. It specifies CASSLAPSWDSRGEQFF.

The chain has TRBV6-6 and TRBJ2-7, with a possible D match to TRBD1 (6 bases). Trimming left V 7 bases short and J 0 bases short, with 19 bases between. Germline V CDR1 and CDR2: MNHNY, SVGAGI (reference sequence). This CDR3 spans 16 amino acids. Here the CDR3 reads CASKETGTLSSYEQYF. The CDR3 nucleotides read TGTGCCAGCAAGGAGACAGGTACCCTCTCCTCCTACGAGCAGTACTTC.

This sequence joins TRBV27 and TRBJ1-2; TRBD1 might be the D (5 bases). V gave up 2 bases and J gave up 5 bases, with 12 bases separating them. Germline assignment: CDR1 MNHEY and CDR2 SMNVEV (reference sequence). The CDR3 is 14 residues long. This CDR3 is CASSLQGATYGYTF. CDR3 nucleotides: TGTGCCAGCAGTTTACAAGGGGCGACGTATGGCTACACCTTC.

The genes are TRBV4-1 and TRBJ2-7; the match to TRBD1 covers 9 bases. The CDR3 runs to 15 residues. The germline V gene encodes CDR1 MGHRA and CDR2 YSYEKL. V shed 0 bases and J 3 bases; nucleotides not matched to a gene: 3. The CDR3 DNA reads TGCGCCAGCAGCCAAGATGTGGGACAGGGCTACGAGCAGTACTTC. Its translation: CASSQDVGQGYEQYF.

As regards this clone: At one end the junction does not follow the germline gene, possibly because of a read error. The chain links TRBV9 to TRBJ2-6; possibly TRBD2 for D (6 bases). The CDR3 runs to 21 residues. The germline CDR1 and CDR2 sequences are SGDLS and YYNGEE. Written as DNA, the CDR3 is TGTGCCAGCAGCCCGCGGGGCAGGGTATACGCTACTGTCTCTGGGGCCAACGGCCTGACTTTC. Translating it yields CASSPRGRVYATVSGANGLTF. Drawing the rest from reference TRBV9 and TRBJ2-6, the complete variable domain is DSGVTQTPKHLITATGQRVTLRCSPRSGDLSVYWYQQSLDQGLQFLIQYYNGEERAKGNILERFSAQQFPDLHSELNLSSLELGDSALYFCASSPRGRVYATVSGANGLTFGAGSRLTVL.

This clone was picked up one time. This chain joins TRBV28 and TRBJ2-1; the D gene is possibly TRBD1 (5 bases). This CDR3 is built from 14 residues. The germline V gene encodes CDR1 MDHEN and CDR2 SYDVKM. V lost 5 bases to trimming and J lost 6 bases, with 14 bases between them. CDR3 residues: CASSQSSGRNEQFF. CDR3 nucleotides: TGTGCCAGCAGTCAGAGTTCAGGGCGCAATGAGCAGTTCTTC. Full variable domain (remainder filled in from reference TRBV28 and TRBJ2-1): DVKVTQSSRYLVKRTGEKVFLECVQDMDHENMFWYRQDPGLGLRLIYFSYDVKMKEKGDIPEGYSVSREKKERFSLILESASTNQTSMYLCASSQSSGRNEQFFGPGTRLTVL.

The chain joins TRBV5-4 to TRBJ2-5; 10 bases map to TRBD2. The CDR3 is 15 amino acids. The V gene's germline CDR1 is SGHNT and CDR2 YYREEE (reference sequence). V lost 5 bases and J lost 5; bases outside the gene matches: 9. The CDR3 nucleotides are TGTGCCAGCAGATCAGCGGGAGGGCCTTCCGAGACCCAGTACTTC. It is translated as CASRSAGGPSETQYF.

In this sample, this clone turned up once. This chain uses TRBV6-1 with TRBJ1-5; D gene uncertain. In germline, CDR1 is MNHNS, CDR2 SASEGT. The CDR3 consists of 15 residues. The ends were cut back, 2 bases at V and 3 bases at J, with 11 bases in the middle. CDR3 sequence reads: CASSESIQPNQPQHF. The DNA of the CDR3 is TGTGCCAGCAGTGAATCGATACAGCCCAATCAGCCCCAGCATTTT.